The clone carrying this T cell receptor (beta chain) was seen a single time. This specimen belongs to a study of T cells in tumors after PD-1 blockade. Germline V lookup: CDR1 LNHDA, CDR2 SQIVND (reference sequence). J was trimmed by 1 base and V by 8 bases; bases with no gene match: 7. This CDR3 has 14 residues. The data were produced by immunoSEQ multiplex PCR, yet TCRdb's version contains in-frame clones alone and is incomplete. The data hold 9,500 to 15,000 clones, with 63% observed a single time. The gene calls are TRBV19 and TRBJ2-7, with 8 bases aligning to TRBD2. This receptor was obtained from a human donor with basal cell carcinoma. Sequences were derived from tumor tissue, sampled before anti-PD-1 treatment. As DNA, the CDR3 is TGTGCCAGTTCCCGGGGGGGACTTTCCTACGAGCAGTACTTC. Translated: CASSRGGLSYEQYF. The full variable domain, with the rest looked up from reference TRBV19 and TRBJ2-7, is DGGITQSPKYLFRKEGQNVTLSCEQNLNHDAMYWYRQDPGQGLRLIYYSQIVNDFQKGDIAEGYSVSREKKESFPLTVTSAQKNPTAFYLCASSRGGLSYEQYFGPGTRLTVT.